A single sample gave rise to the 31 T cell receptor beta chains below, sequenced in a study of T cells in Graves' hyperthyroidism and ophthalmopathy. RNA transcripts served as the template for amplifying TCR beta CDR3 regions. First-round RT-PCR with HTBI primers amplified the TCR CDR3 region. Via MiXCR, TCRdb re-called the multiplex PCR reads, giving one row per CDR3 protein. The sample includes 490,000 or so distinct CDR3 sequences, 20% of them seen just once. Material: blood. Source of these receptors: a man in his forties or fifties with Graves' ophthalmopathy.

The table lists this clonotype with many counts. Here the CDR3 DNA reads TGTGCCAGCAAGAGGGACTTACTAACCTACGAGCAGTACTTC. Its protein is CASKRDLLTYEQYF. This chain joins TRBV6-1 and TRBJ2-7; a weak D match, TRBD2 (6 bases). From germline, CDR1 is MNHNS and CDR2 SASEGT. Between the trimmed V and J ends, which lost 7 bases and 2 bases, there was a span of 15 bases. This CDR3 has 14 amino acids.

This clonotype was seen more than once but under ten times. The chain uses TRBV19 and TRBJ2-7; tentatively, D is TRBD2 (5 bases). V lost 1 base to trimming and J lost 4 bases, with 8 bases between them. CDR3 length equals 13 residues. Germline V gives CDR1 LNHDA, CDR2 SQIVND (reference sequence). As DNA, the CDR3 is TGTGCCAGTAGTATAGTTCGGGGATACGAGCAGTACTTC. Protein: CASSIVRGYEQYF.

This clonotype was observed a few times. DNA for the CDR3: TGTGCCAGCAGTCAGGGGTGGATGTCACCCCTCCACTTT. Translation gives CASSQGWMSPLHF. The chain recombines TRBV6-1 with TRBJ1-6, with a possible D match to TRBD1 (6 bases). The V end lost 5 bases, the J end lost 10 bases, and 12 bases lay between the germline ends. CDR3 length: 13 residues. Germline CDR1 and CDR2: MNHNS and SASEGT.

This clonotype was seen just once. A much more abundant neighbour one base away suggests this may be a read error. The chain couples TRBV7-6 to TRBJ2-5, with D possibly TRBD1 on 5 matching bases. Germline V CDR1 and CDR2: SGHVS, FNYEAQ. This CDR3 region has 17 residues. CDR3 in amino acids: CASGLGWPDGHKETQYF. DNA for the CDR3: TGTGCCAGCGGCTTAGGGTGGCCAGACGGACACAAAGAGACCCAGTACTTC.

The chain uses TRBV30 and TRBJ2-7, with D possibly called TRBD1 or TRBD2 (5 bases each). This CDR3 has 14 residues. Between the trimmed V and J ends, which lost 4 bases and 2 bases, there was a span of 15 bases. Germline loops: CDR1 GTSNPN, CDR2 SVGIG (reference sequence). CDR3 DNA sequence: TGTGCCTGGAATGGGGGTAGCTACCCCTACGAGCAGTACTTC. Translating it yields CAWNGGSYPYEQYF. The full variable domain, rest sourced from reference TRBV30 and TRBJ2-7, is SQTIHQWPATLVQPVGSPLSLECTVEGTSNPNLYWYRQAAGRGLQLLFYSVGIGQISSEVPQNLSASRPQDRQFILSSKKLLLSDSGFYLCAWNGGSYPYEQYFGPGTRLTVT.

This clonotype was picked up a small number of times. This chain joins TRBV12-3 or TRBV12-4 and TRBJ2-5, with 14 bases fitting TRBD2. This CDR3 is 16 amino acids long. The V and J ends lost 5 bases and 5 bases, in that order; junction bases with no gene match: 7. CDR3 residues: CASSLGLAGGLETQYF. The DNA for the CDR3 is TGTGCCAGCAGTCTCGGACTAGCGGGAGGATTGGAGACCCAGTACTTC.

This clonotype was observed many times. This chain links TRBV7-3 with TRBJ2-3, with D tentatively TRBD1 (5 bases). The ends were cut back, 2 bases at V and 2 bases at J, with 11 bases in the middle. From germline, CDR1 is SGHTA and CDR2 FQGTGA. This CDR3 has 15 amino acids. The CDR3 DNA reads TGTGCCAGCAGCTTATGGGGCTACTCCACAGATACGCAGTATTTT. It is translated as CASSLWGYSTDTQYF.

DNA of the CDR3: TGTGCCAGCAGCTACACTCCGGGGAAGGATTCACCCCTCCACTTT. It encodes CASSYTPGKDSPLHF. The rearrangement joins TRBV11-2 to TRBJ1-6; no firm D call. CDR1 and CDR2 from the germline V gene are SGHAT and FQNNGV. CDR3 length equals 15 residues. V gave up 4 bases and J gave up 8 bases, with 15 bases separating them.

The table lists this clonotype with a count of one. This chain uses TRBV6-5 with TRBJ2-2; 9 bases align to TRBD2. CDR1 and CDR2 from the germline V gene are MNHEY and SVGAGI. This CDR3 is 15 amino acids long. V was clipped by 3 bases and J by 7 bases; unmatched bases: 6. CDR3: CASSYSGGKSGELFF. Written as DNA, the CDR3 is TGTGCCAGCAGTTATAGCGGGGGCAAAAGCGGGGAGCTGTTTTTT.

The sample holds many counts of this clonotype. J is TRBJ1-1 and V is TRBV18; 7 bases are shared with TRBD1. Germline V gene sequence: CDR1 KGHSH, CDR2 LQKENI. The CDR3 has 14 residues. V shed 4 bases and J 2 bases; nucleotides not matched to a gene: 4. CDR3 in amino acids: CASSRDSENTEAFF. CDR3 nucleotides: TGTGCCAGCTCACGGGACAGTGAAAACACTGAAGCTTTCTTT.

This chain links TRBV20-1 with TRBJ1-1; 9 nucleotides line up with TRBD1. V shed 1 base, J shed 4 bases, and the junction held 4 bases outside the gene matches. Germline V lookup: CDR1 DFQATT, CDR2 SNEGSKA (reference sequence). The CDR3 has 14 residues. CDR3 nucleotide sequence: TGCAGTGCTAGAGCTTCGGACAGGGGCACTGAAGCTTTCTTT. It specifies CSARASDRGTEAFF.

This clonotype occurred many times. Relative to the germline gene, one junction end is altered; a read error may explain this. The chain is built from TRBV20-1 and TRBJ1-4; no firm D call. This CDR3 has 13 amino acids. In germline, CDR1 is DFQATT, CDR2 SNEGSKA (reference sequence). CDR3 in DNA: TGCAGTGCTGACGCTGAAACTCATGAAAAACTGTTTTTT. Its translation is CSADAETHEKLFF.

The genes are TRBV4-1 and TRBJ1-4; D may be TRBD1 (6 bases). Trimming shortened V by 8 bases and J by 7 bases, and 11 bases separated the two germline ends. Germline values: CDR1 MGHRA, CDR2 YSYEKL. The CDR3 loop spans 12 amino acids. The CDR3 loop reads CASRTGFEKLFF. The CDR3 nucleotides read TGCGCCAGCCGTACAGGGTTTGAAAAACTGTTTTTT.

This sequence joins TRBV7-9 and TRBJ1-2, with a possible D match to TRBD1 (5 bases). The V gene lost 6 bases and the J gene lost 7 bases, with 18 bases spanning the gap. The CDR3 has 14 amino acids. CDR1 is SEHNR, CDR2 FQNEAQ, per germline (reference sequence). The CDR3 DNA follows: TGTGCCAGCAGGTCCACCGGGGGAGTAGGTGGCTACACCTTC. Translated, it gives CASRSTGGVGGYTF.

This clonotype was detected a few times. The chain has TRBV29-1 and TRBJ1-4; the D is unclear. Germline V lookup: CDR1 SQVTM, CDR2 ANQGSEA. The germline V and J ends were trimmed by 7 bases and 0 bases, with 3 bases remaining between them. The CDR3 sequence is 11 residues long. The CDR3 sequence: CSGATNEKLFF. CDR3 in DNA: TGCAGCGGAGCAACTAATGAAAAACTGTTTTTT.

The V and J genes are TRBV29-1 and TRBJ2-2; 7 bases are a match to TRBD1. Germline V lookup: CDR1 SQVTM, CDR2 ANQGSEA. There are 12 residues in the CDR3. After removal of 6 bases from V and 7 bases from J, the junction contained 5 bases not matched to a gene. This chain's CDR3 is CSVGQWSGELFF. CDR3 nucleotide sequence: TGCAGCGTGGGACAGTGGAGCGGGGAGCTGTTTTTT.

The sample holds many counts of this clonotype. For the CDR3, the DNA is TGTGCCAGCACCCCTCAGTTTTACAATGAGCAGTTCTTC. This sequence encodes CASTPQFYNEQFF. The chain couples TRBV12-3 or TRBV12-4 to TRBJ2-1; D unresolved. Trimming took 7 bases from V and 4 from J, leaving 11 bases between them. The CDR3 is 13 amino acids.

The chain has TRBV6-5 and TRBJ2-7, with D possibly being TRBD1 or TRBD2 (5 bases each). This CDR3 region has 14 residues. Trimming took off 1 base at V and 6 bases at J, with 13 bases between the two ends. In germline, CDR1 is MNHEY, CDR2 SVGAGI. CDR3 region: CASSYWWSGSEQYF. The CDR3 DNA reads TGTGCCAGCAGTTACTGGTGGTCAGGGAGCGAGCAGTACTTC.

The table lists this clonotype with many counts. This rearrangement joins TRBV20-1 to TRBJ1-1; D is undetermined. CDR3 length equals 14 residues. Germline V lookup: CDR1 DFQATT, CDR2 SNEGSKA (reference sequence). Trimming cost V 2 bases and J 2 bases, with 12 bases left between them. The DNA for the CDR3 is TGCAGTGCTAGAAGGGCGGGGATAAACACTGAAGCTTTCTTT. Protein sequence: CSARRAGINTEAFF.

This clonotype was found many times. J is TRBJ2-1 and V is TRBV12-3 or TRBV12-4, with 8 bases that match TRBD1. CDR3 length equals 15 residues. The V gene end was trimmed by 7 bases and the J gene end by 5 bases; junction bases not matched to a gene: 10. The CDR3 nucleotides are TGTGCCAGCACCAGGACAGGGAAAGTCGACAATGAGCAGTTCTTC. Protein sequence: CASTRTGKVDNEQFF.

The chain combines TRBV29-1 with TRBJ1-1; 11 positions agree with TRBD1. V shed 6 bases, J shed 1 base, and the junction held 7 bases outside the gene matches. CDR3 length: 15 residues. In germline, CDR1 is SQVTM, CDR2 ANQGSEA. CDR3 sequence (DNA): TGCAGCGTCCATCCGGGACAGGGGGGGAACACTGAAGCTTTCTTT. Protein sequence: CSVHPGQGGNTEAFF.

This sequence joins TRBV27 and TRBJ1-2; TRBD1 is a possible D gene (6 bases). The ends were cut back, 1 base at V and 7 bases at J, with 13 bases in the middle. There are 14 residues in the CDR3. Germline V gene lookup returns CDR1 MNHEY and CDR2 SMNVEV (reference sequence). The CDR3, as DNA: TGTGCCAGCAGTTTATACGGCAGGGGAGGTGGCTACACCTTC. Its protein product is CASSLYGRGGGYTF.

CDR3 loop: CASSPRLDSGANVLTF. The CDR3 nucleotides read TGTGCCAGCTCACCACGCCTTGACTCTGGGGCCAACGTCCTGACTTTC. V usage is TRBV18 and J usage is TRBJ2-6; unclear D gene. The CDR3 has 16 residues. V gave up 1 base and J gave up 0 bases, with 7 bases separating them. Germline CDR1 and CDR2: KGHSH and LQKENI.

The chain is built from TRBV11-2 and TRBJ1-2, with 7 positions matching TRBD1. The CDR3 covers 19 residues. The V gene's germline CDR1 is SGHAT and CDR2 FQNNGV. V trimming: 4 bases; J trimming: 1 base; junction bases outside the gene matches: 18. The CDR3 DNA reads as TGTGCCAGCAGCTCCATCAACTATAAGGGGGCAATAAATAACTATGGCTACACCTTC. Its protein product is CASSSINYKGAINNYGYTF.

This clonotype was found many times. The chain recombines TRBV12-3 or TRBV12-4 with TRBJ2-7; D is possibly TRBD1 (5 bases). Trimming removed 4 bases from V and 3 bases from J, with 10 bases in between. This CDR3 contains 13 residues. CDR3 sequence reads: CASSYDRDYEQYF. CDR3 DNA sequence: TGTGCCAGCAGTTACGACAGAGACTACGAGCAGTACTTC.

The V call is TRBV30, the J call TRBJ2-7, with D possibly matching TRBD1 (6 bases). The germline gives CDR1 GTSNPN, CDR2 SVGIG (reference sequence). Trimming left V 5 bases short and J 3 bases short, with 11 bases between. The CDR3 extends over 12 amino acids. CDR3 nucleotides: TGTGCCTGGGGACAGCAATTCTACGAGCAGTACTTC. This translates into CAWGQQFYEQYF.

The chain carries TRBV7-8 and TRBJ2-5; D is perhaps TRBD1 (5 bases). Trimming took off 4 bases at V and 7 bases at J, with 13 bases between the two ends. This CDR3 region has 13 residues. CDR1 and CDR2 from the germline V gene are SGHVS and FQNEAQ. DNA of the CDR3: TGTGCCAGCAGCTCCTCGAATCAGGGGACCCAGTACTTC. This encodes CASSSSNQGTQYF.

This clonotype was observed at least ten times. The chain employs TRBV2 and TRBJ1-1; D might be TRBD1 (5 bases). The CDR3 runs 15 residues. CDR1 is SNHLY, CDR2 FYNNEI, per germline. V was pared by 7 bases and J by 3 bases, with 18 bases between. Here the CDR3 DNA reads TGTGCCAGCATTACGGACCTGCAAGGGGACACTGAAGCTTTCTTT. This encodes CASITDLQGDTEAFF. Combining the CDR3 with reference TRBV2 and TRBJ1-1 gives the whole variable domain EPEVTQTPSHQVTQMGQEVILRCVPISNHLYFYWYRQILGQKVEFLVSFYNNEISEKSEIFDDQFSVERPDGSNFTLKIRSTKLEDSAMYFCASITDLQGDTEAFFGQGTRLTVV.

The table lists this clonotype with a few counts. The CDR3 reads CASSLTVSGNTIYF. The CDR3 DNA follows: TGCGCCAGCAGCTTGACCGTTAGTGGAAACACCATATATTTT. V is TRBV5-1 and J is TRBJ1-3, with unresolved D. The V end lost 1 base, the J end lost 3 bases, and 8 bases lay between the germline ends. The CDR3 runs 14 residues. CDR1 is SGHRS and CDR2 is YFSETQ in the germline V gene.

Notes on this clonotype: A read error may explain this, as a much larger clone is one base away. The final CDR3 position lacks the conserved phenylalanine or tryptophan, pointing to a likely read error. This chain connects TRBV12-3 or TRBV12-4 to TRBJ2-5; D possibly corresponds to TRBD2 (5 bases). Deletions cut 7 bases from V and 5 bases from J, with 14 bases between. The CDR3 loop spans 13 amino acids. The CDR3: CASTIGSRETQYY. The CDR3 DNA sequence: TGTGCCAGCACGATAGGGAGTAGGGAGACCCAGTACTAC.

In its sample, this clonotype was seen many times. In nucleotides, the CDR3 is TGCAGTGCTAGATTGGACAGAACTCAAGCTAACTATGGCTACACCTTC. Translated: CSARLDRTQANYGYTF. The rearrangement joins TRBV20-1 to TRBJ1-2; D is possibly TRBD1 (6 bases). V was trimmed by 2 bases and J by 0 bases, leaving 16 bases between them. Per germline, CDR1 DFQATT and CDR2 SNEGSKA (reference sequence). The CDR3 sequence is 16 residues long.